Shown below are 28 T cell receptor beta chains from a single sample sequenced in a study of CDR3 diversity in severe acne. From the PCR reads, TCRdb called clonotypes with MiXCR, one entry per CDR3 protein. The sample consists of tens of thousands of distinct CDR3 sequences, about 54% of them appearing once. Sequencing used blood. The receptors come from a male donor in good health, without acne.

This clonotype was picked up many times. J is TRBJ1-4 and V is TRBV3-1; D gene uncertain. The CDR3 runs 13 residues. Trimming removed 4 bases from V and 6 bases from J, with 9 bases in between. Germline CDR1 reads LGHDT; CDR2 reads YNNKEL (reference sequence). CDR3: CASSPVVHEKLFF. Here the CDR3 DNA reads TGTGCCAGCAGCCCCGTAGTACATGAAAAACTGTTTTTT.

This clonotype was seen at least ten times. V and J are TRBV19 and TRBJ2-1; 12 bases are shared with TRBD2. The CDR3 is 15 residues long. Losses at the gene ends were 9 bases for V and 6 bases for J; bases not matched to a gene: 9. The V gene's germline CDR1 is LNHDA and CDR2 SQIVND (reference sequence). CDR3 residues: CASRLTSGGVNEQFF. CDR3 in DNA: TGTGCCAGCAGACTGACTAGCGGGGGAGTCAATGAGCAGTTCTTC. The full variable domain, rest sourced from reference TRBV19 and TRBJ2-1, is DGGITQSPKYLFRKEGQNVTLSCEQNLNHDAMYWYRQDPGQGLRLIYYSQIVNDFQKGDIAEGYSVSREKKESFPLTVTSAQKNPTAFYLCASRLTSGGVNEQFFGPGTRLTVL.

This rearrangement joins TRBV2 to TRBJ2-5; 10 bases agree with TRBD2. After removal of 9 bases from V and 11 bases from J, the junction contained 15 bases not matched to a gene. The CDR3 sequence is 14 residues long. The V gene's germline CDR1 is SNHLY and CDR2 FYNNEI. The CDR3 nucleotides are TGTGCCAGGGGTAGCGGGAGGCCGAACGTGGAGCAGTACTTC. It codes for CARGSGRPNVEQYF.

The chain uses TRBV20-1 and TRBJ2-7; 14 nucleotides line up with TRBD2. CDR3 length: 16 residues. The V and J ends lost 3 bases and 5 bases, in that order; junction bases with no gene match: 9. CDR1 and CDR2 from the germline V gene are DFQATT and SNEGSKA (reference sequence). The CDR3 DNA reads as TGCAGTGCTAGCGGGACTAGCGGGAGCGGCAGGAACGAGCAGTACTTC. Translated, it gives CSASGTSGSGRNEQYF.

The rearrangement joins TRBV5-6 to TRBJ2-2; 8 bases fit TRBD1. The V segment lost 4 bases and the J segment 3 bases; nucleotides outside the gene matches: 8. This CDR3 has 16 amino acids. Germline-derived CDR1 and CDR2 are SGHDT and YYEEEE. The CDR3 DNA sequence: TGTGCCAGCAGCGTGACAGGGGTGGGGTACACCGGGGAGCTGTTTTTT. Translation gives CASSVTGVGYTGELFF. Looking up the rest from reference TRBV5-6 and TRBJ2-2 gives the full variable domain: DAGVTQSPTHLIKTRGQQVTLRCSPKSGHDTVSWYQQALGQGPQFIFQYYEEEERQRGNFPDRFSGHQFPNYSSELNVNALLLGDSALYLCASSVTGVGYTGELFFGEGSRLTVL.

There are many counts of this clonotype. The genes are TRBV7-3 and TRBJ1-1; 7 nucleotides match TRBD1. V was pared by 5 bases and J by 6 bases, with 6 bases of the junction left unmatched. CDR1 and CDR2 from the germline V gene are SGHTA and FQGTGA. There are 13 residues in the CDR3. This CDR3 reads CASSPGTVSEAFF. CDR3 sequence (DNA): TGTGCCAGCAGCCCAGGGACAGTATCTGAAGCTTTCTTT.

This clonotype was picked up many times. The CDR3 here is CASSLAKDTIGNTIYF. For the CDR3, the DNA is TGTGCCAGCAGCTTGGCAAAGGATACGATTGGAAACACCATATATTTT. The rearrangement uses TRBV5-5 and TRBJ1-3; D not certain. The CDR3 covers 16 residues. Germline V gene data show CDR1 as SGHKS and CDR2 as YYEKEE (reference sequence). Trimming shortened V by 0 bases and J by 3 bases, and 13 bases separated the two germline ends.

The V call is TRBV6-6, the J call TRBJ1-1, with 10 bases matching TRBD1. CDR1 and CDR2 (germline): MNHNY, SVGAGI (reference sequence). The CDR3 has 15 residues. V was clipped by 2 bases and J by 8 bases; unmatched bases: 8. CDR3 coding DNA: TGTGCCAGCAGTTACCTCCGGGACAGGGGCGGGGAAGCTTTCTTT. Amino acid sequence: CASSYLRDRGGEAFF.

Points on this clonotype: No conserved phenylalanine or tryptophan ends this CDR3, so it is likely a read error. This sequence joins TRBV12-5 and TRBJ2-7, with TRBD1 identical over 7 bases. The CDR3 consists of 15 residues. Germline-derived CDR1 and CDR2 are LGHNT and FRNRAP. This CDR3 is CASGTLMRQGYEQYS. In DNA, the CDR3 is TGCGCTAGTGGTACGCTGATGAGACAGGGTTACGAGCAGTACTCC.

This clonotype was seen just once. The chain has TRBV19 and TRBJ2-1; 8 bases line up with TRBD2. V lost 1 base and J lost 9; bases outside the gene matches: 5. The CDR3 sequence is 14 residues long. Germline V gene sequence: CDR1 LNHDA, CDR2 SQIVND (reference sequence). The CDR3 DNA reads TGTGCCAGTAGTATAGCGGGGGGGCTTGGTGAGCAGTTCTTC. Its translation: CASSIAGGLGEQFF.

The rearrangement links TRBV5-1 to TRBJ1-2; the D gene is possibly TRBD1 (6 bases). The V end lost 3 bases, the J end lost 4 bases, and 13 bases lay between the germline ends. CDR1 and CDR2 from the germline V gene are SGHRS and YFSETQ. The CDR3 spans 14 residues. The CDR3 loop is CASSSPTGPYGYTF. CDR3 DNA sequence: TGCGCCAGCAGCTCCCCGACAGGCCCCTATGGCTACACCTTC. Together with reference TRBV5-1 and TRBJ1-2, the CDR3 gives the full variable domain: KAGVTQTPRYLIKTRGQQVTLSCSPISGHRSVSWYQQTPGQGLQFLFEYFSETQRNKGNFPGRFSGRQFSNSRSEMNVSTLELGDSALYLCASSSPTGPYGYTFGSGTRLTVV.

CDR3 region: CASRRMGSGANVLTF. The CDR3 DNA reads TGCGCCAGCAGAAGAATGGGCTCTGGGGCCAACGTCCTGACTTTC. The J gene is TRBJ2-6, the V gene TRBV5-1; D unresolved. Trimming took off 5 bases at V and 0 bases at J, with 9 bases between the two ends. There are 15 residues in the CDR3. Germline V gene lookup returns CDR1 SGHRS and CDR2 YFSETQ.

The chain uses TRBV29-1 and TRBJ2-7; TRBD2 matches at 9 bases. CDR1 is SQVTM, CDR2 ANQGSEA, per germline. V trimming: 0 bases; J trimming: 9 bases; junction bases outside the gene matches: 3. The CDR3 covers 12 residues. The CDR3 loop reads CSVEDRREGQYF. In DNA, the CDR3 is TGCAGCGTTGAAGATAGGCGGGAGGGGCAGTACTTC.

V gene TRBV3-1 combines with J gene TRBJ1-1; 8 bases map to TRBD1. The CDR3 is 14 amino acids. Germline trimming cut 6 bases from V and 5 bases from J; bases unmatched to any gene: 8. From germline, CDR1 is LGHDT and CDR2 YNNKEL (reference sequence). In DNA, the CDR3 is TGTGCCAGCAGGGACAGGGCGTTGGGAACTGAAGCTTTCTTT. This encodes CASRDRALGTEAFF.

V gene TRBV10-1 combines with J gene TRBJ1-3; 10 bases line up with TRBD1. The V gene's germline CDR1 is WNHNN and CDR2 SYGVQD (reference sequence). There are 15 residues in the CDR3. The V segment lost 6 bases and the J segment 3 bases; nucleotides outside the gene matches: 5. The CDR3 bases are TGCGCCAGCAGAGAGACAGGGGGCTTTGGAAACACCATATATTTT. Translated, it gives CASRETGGFGNTIYF.

At least ten counts were recorded for this clonotype. The J gene is TRBJ2-1, the V gene TRBV2, with D perhaps matching TRBD2 (6 bases). The CDR3 spans 11 residues. Per the germline V gene, CDR1 is SNHLY and CDR2 is FYNNEI. DNA of the CDR3: TGTGCGACGGTTACAGCGGGTGAGCAGTTCTTC. Encoded protein: CATVTAGEQFF.

As for this clonotype: The junction does not match germline at one end; this may be a read error. This chain links TRBV20-1 with TRBJ2-7; 8 nucleotides align to TRBD2. The germline V gene has CDR1 DFQATT and CDR2 SNEGSKA (reference sequence). The CDR3 extends over 12 amino acids. Written as DNA, the CDR3 is TGCAGTGCTAGCGGGGGGGCCTACGAGCATTACTTC. It encodes CSASGGAYEHYF.

This clonotype was observed many times. The V gene is TRBV7-9, the J gene TRBJ1-1, with D unclear. This CDR3 is 13 amino acids long. Trimming took off 1 base at V and 3 bases at J, with 6 bases between the two ends. The germline V gene encodes CDR1 SEHNR and CDR2 FQNEAQ (reference sequence). This CDR3 is CASSLVADTEAFF. CDR3 nucleotides: TGTGCCAGCAGCTTAGTTGCGGACACTGAAGCTTTCTTT.

By share, this clonotype counts as medium-sized. This rearrangement joins TRBV2 to TRBJ1-6; D unresolved. The CDR3 contains 14 residues. V was pared by 2 bases and J by 8 bases, with 10 bases between. The germline V gene has CDR1 SNHLY and CDR2 FYNNEI. CDR3: CASSEIDGYSPLHF. The CDR3 DNA follows: TGTGCCAGCAGTGAAATTGACGGTTATTCACCCCTCCACTTT.

At least ten counts were recorded for this clonotype. The chain employs TRBV14 and TRBJ2-5, with 13 bases fitting TRBD2. Per the germline V gene, CDR1 is SGHDN and CDR2 is FVKESK. The CDR3 length is 17 residues. V shed 3 bases and J 5 bases; nucleotides not matched to a gene: 9. CDR3 DNA sequence: TGTGCCAGCAGCCAGTTACTAGCGGGGGGGCCGGAGGAGACCCAGTACTTC. It codes for CASSQLLAGGPEETQYF.

The chain uses TRBV27 and TRBJ2-5, with D possibly being TRBD1 (6 bases). V shed 6 bases and J shed 5 bases, with 13 bases lying between them. This CDR3 spans 13 amino acids. CDR1 is MNHEY and CDR2 is SMNVEV in the germline V gene (reference sequence). Written as DNA, the CDR3 is TGTGCCAGCAGATTGGGGGCCTGGGAGACCCAGTACTTC. Its protein product is CASRLGAWETQYF.

CDR3 protein: CASSMGAGGPNEQYF. CDR3 coding DNA: TGTGCCAGTAGTATGGGAGCCGGGGGGCCCAACGAGCAGTACTTC. This chain links TRBV19 with TRBJ2-7, with a possible D match to TRBD2 (7 bases). The germline gives CDR1 LNHDA, CDR2 SQIVND (reference sequence). The CDR3 has 15 amino acids. V shed 3 bases and J shed 5 bases, with 17 bases lying between them.

This chain uses TRBV7-2 with TRBJ1-5; no definite D call. Germline CDR1 reads SGHTA; CDR2 reads FQGNSA. CDR3 length: 13 amino acids. The germline V and J ends were trimmed by 8 bases and 4 bases, with 12 bases remaining between them. The chain's CDR3 is CASGIRSNQPQHF. Here the CDR3 DNA reads TGTGCCAGCGGCATAAGATCGAATCAGCCCCAGCATTTT.

V and J are TRBV5-4 and TRBJ1-6; weak D call: TRBD1 (5 bases). The CDR3 covers 14 residues. Germline V gene sequence: CDR1 SGHNT, CDR2 YYREEE (reference sequence). V was pared by 2 bases and J by 9 bases, with 12 bases between. The CDR3 nucleotides read TGTGCCAGCAGCTTTCAGGGCGAGGGTTCACCCCTCCACTTT. This gives the protein CASSFQGEGSPLHF. The variable domain in full, completed from reference TRBV5-4 and TRBJ1-6, reads ETGVTQSPTHLIKTRGQQVTLRCSSQSGHNTVSWYQQALGQGPQFIFQYYREEENGRGNFPPRFSGLQFPNYSSELNVNALELDDSALYLCASSFQGEGSPLHFGNGTRLTVT.

The chain carries TRBV2 and TRBJ1-5; D call uncertain. Germline CDR1 and CDR2: SNHLY and FYNNEI. Trimming took 5 bases from V and 2 from J, leaving 7 bases between them. CDR3 length: 13 residues. The CDR3 DNA reads TGTGCCAGCAGTCGACATTGCAATCAGCCCCAGCATTTT. Its translation: CASSRHCNQPQHF.

CDR3 in amino acids: CASSPGQGANYGYTF. CDR3 nucleotides: TGTGCCAGCAGCCCTGGACAGGGGGCGAACTATGGCTACACCTTC. The genes are TRBV28 and TRBJ1-2; 11 positions agree with TRBD1. The V gene's germline CDR1 is MDHEN and CDR2 SYDVKM. J was trimmed by 2 bases and V by 6 bases; bases with no gene match: 5. The CDR3 contains 15 residues.

In the case of this clonotype: Since no conserved phenylalanine or tryptophan closes the CDR3, a read error is the likely cause. This sequence joins TRBV29-1 and TRBJ2-5; D is undetermined. Germline-derived CDR1 and CDR2 are SQVTM and ANQGSEA. CDR3 length: 14 amino acids. The DNA for the CDR3 is TGCAGTGTTGAAAAAGGGCTGACGCCATGGACCCAGTACCTC. Amino acid sequence: CSVEKGLTPWTQYL.

This clonotype was detected many times. The chain uses TRBV6-5 and TRBJ2-7; weak D call: TRBD1 (6 bases). Trimming removed 0 bases at V and 4 bases at J, with 13 bases between. Germline V lookup: CDR1 MNHEY, CDR2 SVGAGI. This CDR3 comprises 15 residues. CDR3 bases: TGTGCCAGCAGTTACTCGGCAGGGGCAAGGTACGAGCAGTACTTC. Encoded protein: CASSYSAGARYEQYF.